This TCR beta chain derives from a study of metastatic and nonmetastatic thyroid tumors. Background on the study: Malignant thyroid and benign thyroid patients provided blood and tumor or nodule tissue whose repertoires were compared. Study observations and caveats: For both blood and tumor, malignant thyroid tumors reportedly showed significantly higher TCR beta diversity than benign nodules did.

V lost 5 bases and J lost 5; bases outside the gene matches: 12. This CDR3 has 17 residues. Points on this clone: No antigen is known for it.

Treatment of any kind had been given to no patient before thyroid surgery. In the original workflow: In papillary thyroid cancer, a distant-metastasis classifier was built using CDR3 differences across clinicopathological groups. TCRdb re-called the PCR reads via MiXCR. TCRdb's processing, not the authors' own work, is the source of the V and J calls. This sample has about 24,000 clones; about an eighth occur once, and the top ten carry around 15%. The chain links TRBV12-3 or TRBV12-4 to TRBJ2-5; 12 nucleotides match TRBD1. Sequenced input: blood. The TCR comes from a female donor with papillary thyroid cancer or a benign thyroid nodule (not recorded which). Some clones in this sample may be carry-over from other donors' samples. CDR3 region: CASSNLLGTGGDETQYF. The DNA of the CDR3 is TGTGCCAGCAGTAACCTTCTGGGGACAGGGGGCGATGAGACCCAGTACTTC.